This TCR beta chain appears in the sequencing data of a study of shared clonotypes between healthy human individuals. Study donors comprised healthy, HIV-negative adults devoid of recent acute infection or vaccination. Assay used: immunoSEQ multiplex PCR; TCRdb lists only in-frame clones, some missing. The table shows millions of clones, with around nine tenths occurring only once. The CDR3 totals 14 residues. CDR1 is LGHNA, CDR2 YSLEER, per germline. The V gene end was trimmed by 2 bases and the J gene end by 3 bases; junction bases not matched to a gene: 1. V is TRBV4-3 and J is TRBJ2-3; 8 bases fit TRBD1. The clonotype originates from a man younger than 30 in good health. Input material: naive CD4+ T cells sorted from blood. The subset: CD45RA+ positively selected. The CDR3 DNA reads TGCGCCAGCAGCCAACGGACAGGGACAGATACGCAGTATTTT. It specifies CASSQRTGTDTQYF.